The 11 T cell receptor beta chains below all came from one sample that was sequenced in a study of CD8 T cells in ankylosing spondylitis. One entry per CDR3 protein, called by TCRdb with MiXCR from the 5' RACE reads. Among about 200,000 distinct CDR3 sequences listed, about 13% were seen once. The specimen was blood, either unsorted or a sorted T cell fraction (not recorded which). These receptors all come from a male donor with ankylosing spondylitis or in good health (not recorded which).

This clonotype was detected ten times or more. The chain joins TRBV12-3 or TRBV12-4 to TRBJ2-1, with 9 bases identical to TRBD2. The CDR3 consists of 14 residues. V trimming: 4 bases; J trimming: 3 bases; junction bases outside the gene matches: 1. The CDR3 here is CASSWTSDYNEQFF. DNA for the CDR3: TGTGCCAGCAGTTGGACTAGCGACTACAATGAGCAGTTCTTC.

This chain uses TRBV15 with TRBJ2-7; D perhaps matches TRBD2 (5 bases). The CDR3 is 14 amino acids. V was pared by 0 bases and J by 6 bases, with 12 bases between. CDR1 LNHNV and CDR2 YYDKDF come from the germline V gene (reference sequence). The CDR3 DNA reads TGTGCCACCAGCAGAGATGGAGAAAGCGGCGAGCAGTACTTC. This translates into CATSRDGESGEQYF.

The CDR3 spells CASTPGNTGELFF. Here the CDR3 DNA reads TGTGCCAGTACCCCAGGGAACACCGGGGAGCTGTTTTTT. The V and J genes are TRBV19 and TRBJ2-2; unclear D gene. Trimming shortened V by 7 bases and J by 1 base, and 7 bases separated the two germline ends. Germline loops: CDR1 LNHDA, CDR2 SQIVND (reference sequence). The CDR3 runs 13 residues.

In its sample, this clonotype was seen a few times. V usage is TRBV30 and J usage is TRBJ2-5; 10 bases match TRBD1. In germline, CDR1 is GTSNPN, CDR2 SVGIG (reference sequence). The CDR3 runs to 18 residues. With 0 bases clipped from V and 5 bases from J, the junction kept 15 bases outside the gene matches. For the CDR3, the DNA is TGTGCCTGGAGTGTTAATGGGGACAGGGGTCCCGATTGGGAGACCCAGTACTTC. Translating gives CAWSVNGDRGPDWETQYF.

This clonotype was seen many times. V usage is TRBV20-1 and J usage is TRBJ2-1; D might be TRBD2 (6 bases). The CDR3 totals 12 residues. Germline V CDR1 and CDR2: DFQATT, SNEGSKA (reference sequence). The V and J ends lost 6 bases and 3 bases respectively, with 9 bases between them. CDR3 DNA: TGCAGTGCCGGGACTGGCTACAATGAGCAGTTCTTC. The encoded protein is CSAGTGYNEQFF.

This clonotype was picked up many times. This chain joins TRBV20-1 and TRBJ2-3; D unresolved. The CDR3 consists of 15 residues. The V gene lost 5 bases and the J gene lost 0 bases, with 15 bases spanning the gap. CDR1 DFQATT and CDR2 SNEGSKA come from the germline V gene (reference sequence). The CDR3 region is CSAHLPHESTDTQYF. The CDR3 DNA reads as TGCAGTGCTCACCTCCCGCACGAGAGCACAGATACGCAGTATTTT.

Only a few counts were recorded for this clonotype. J is TRBJ2-7 and V is TRBV7-6; D gene unclear. Trimming cost V 2 bases and J 0 bases, with 5 bases left between them. Germline V CDR1 and CDR2: SGHVS, FNYEAQ. The CDR3 totals 13 residues. CDR3 in amino acids: CASSLHLSYEQYF. CDR3 DNA sequence: TGTGCCAGCAGCTTACACCTCTCCTACGAGCAGTACTTC.

This sequence joins TRBV6-1 and TRBJ2-5; D ambiguous. The V end lost 5 bases, the J end lost 4 bases, and 14 bases lay between the germline ends. The germline gives CDR1 MNHNS, CDR2 SASEGT. This CDR3 has 14 residues. The DNA of the CDR3 is TGTGCCAGCAGTCCTTCGGTAGAGATAGAGACCCAGTACTTC. Encoded protein: CASSPSVEIETQYF.

This chain joins TRBV29-1 and TRBJ1-1; maybe TRBD1 (5 bases). The CDR3 has 18 residues. The germline V gene has CDR1 SQVTM and CDR2 ANQGSEA. The ends were cut back, 0 bases at V and 0 bases at J, with 20 bases in the middle. DNA for the CDR3: TGCAGCGTTGAAGAGTATTGGGTCCGGACGGACATGAACACTGAAGCTTTCTTT. Translation gives CSVEEYWVRTDMNTEAFF.

The J gene is TRBJ2-5, the V gene TRBV4-1; D unclear. The CDR3 loop spans 14 amino acids. Per germline, CDR1 MGHRA and CDR2 YSYEKL. Between the trimmed V and J ends, which lost 3 bases and 5 bases, there was a span of 13 bases. CDR3 protein: CASSHDNLGETQYF. DNA for the CDR3: TGCGCCAGCAGCCACGACAATCTAGGGGAGACCCAGTACTTC.

The chain employs TRBV5-8 and TRBJ2-1, with 13 bases matching TRBD2. Per the germline V gene, CDR1 is SGHTS and CDR2 is YDEGEE. Germline trimming cut 4 bases from V and 2 bases from J; bases unmatched to any gene: 3. The CDR3 is 16 residues long. The CDR3 spells CASSKGTSGAYNEQFF. As DNA, the CDR3 is TGTGCCAGCAGCAAAGGGACTAGCGGGGCCTACAATGAGCAGTTCTTC.